This paragraph covers one TCR beta chain sequence. TCRdb's table, derived via immunoSEQ multiplex PCR, lists solely in-frame clones and lacks some. The sample shows approximately 170,000 clones, around 82% of them seen only once. The data were taken from a study of blood T cell repertoires in COVID-19. The wider study: COVID-19 samples from acute and convalescent phases originated in the United States, Italy and Spain.

What was sequenced was peripheral blood. This clonotype originated in a woman aged 70-85 years who had recovered from COVID-19.

The CDR3 nucleotides are TGTGCCAGCAGCCCTGTTCTCCGGACTAGCGGAGCGGGTGGTGAGCAGTTCTTC. Its protein product is CASSPVLRTSGAGGEQFF. The chain is built from TRBV9 and TRBJ2-1; 10 bases align to TRBD2. This CDR3 is 18 amino acids long. Looked up from germline, CDR1 is SGDLS and CDR2 is YYNGEE. V was pared by 4 bases and J by 9 bases, with 19 bases of the junction left unmatched.